The rows below give T cell receptor beta chains drawn from one sample of a study of blood T cells in healthy people across ages. Each CDR3 protein is one row after TCRdb ran MiXCR on the 5' RACE reads. Among around 1,000,000 distinct CDR3 sequences listed, approximately 38% were seen once. Input material: blood. All receptors derive from a man aged 18 to 30 in good health. Both conserved end residues are part of each CDR3. Fields, in order: V gene, D gene, J gene, clone size, CDR3 DNA, CDR3 protein. D genes are given only for firm matches. Clone size appears in some rows only: once, few, many, or a class for an expanded clone.

v_call: TRBV2
d_call: NA
j_call: TRBJ2-1
clone_size: few
cdr3_nt: TGTGCCGGGCGTCGGACAAATAACAATGAGCAGTTCTTC
cdr3_aa: CAGRRTNNNEQFF

v_call: TRBV2
d_call: NA
j_call: TRBJ1-5
clone_size: NA
cdr3_nt: TGTGCCAGCAGGGCCTCTGGGGCACAACAGCCCCAGCATTTT
cdr3_aa: CASRASGAQQPQHF

v_call: TRBV5-1
d_call: TRBD2
j_call: TRBJ2-2
clone_size: NA
cdr3_nt: TGCGCCAGCAGCTTGTGGACTAGCGGGGGGAACACCGGGGAGCTGTTTTTT
cdr3_aa: CASSLWTSGGNTGELFF

v_call: TRBV7-8
d_call: NA
j_call: TRBJ1-4
clone_size: NA
cdr3_nt: TGTGCCAGCAGGTCGGACCGTAATAATGAAAAACTGTTTTTT
cdr3_aa: CASRSDRNNEKLFF

v_call: TRBV9
d_call: NA
j_call: TRBJ1-1
clone_size: NA
cdr3_nt: TGTGCCAGCAGCACCTCCGGAGGGGGTGGCACTGAAGCTTTCTTT
cdr3_aa: CASSTSGGGGTEAFF

v_call: TRBV12-3/TRBV12-4
d_call: TRBD2
j_call: TRBJ2-1
clone_size: many
cdr3_nt: TGTGCCAGCAGTCTGCAGCGGGGGGAAGACTCCTACAATGAGCAGTTCTTC
cdr3_aa: CASSLQRGEDSYNEQFF

v_call: TRBV14
d_call: NA
j_call: TRBJ2-5
clone_size: NA
cdr3_nt: TGTGCCAGCAGCCTTCTGCACAGATCCCAAGAGACCCAGTACTTC
cdr3_aa: CASSLLHRSQETQYF

v_call: TRBV25-1
d_call: NA
j_call: TRBJ1-2
clone_size: NA
cdr3_nt: TGTGCCAGCAGTGAAGCCCTCGGGGGGAACTATGGCTACACCTTC
cdr3_aa: CASSEALGGNYGYTF

v_call: TRBV7-2
d_call: NA
j_call: TRBJ1-1
clone_size: NA
cdr3_nt: TGTCCCAGCAGCTTTCTCGGGGGGGTAGCTTTCTTT
cdr3_aa: CPSSFLGGVAFF

v_call: TRBV20-1
d_call: NA
j_call: TRBJ2-1
clone_size: few
cdr3_nt: TGCAGTGCTAGCAAAAGGAGCGTCGGTTATCAGGATGAGCAGTTCTTC
cdr3_aa: CSASKRSVGYQDEQFF

v_call: TRBV25-1
d_call: NA
j_call: TRBJ1-4
clone_size: few
cdr3_nt: TGTGCCAGCAGTGAATTCTGGGGTGAAAAACTGTTTTTT
cdr3_aa: CASSEFWGEKLFF

v_call: TRBV13
d_call: TRBD1
j_call: TRBJ1-4
clone_size: NA
cdr3_nt: TGTGCCAGCAGCTCGGGGACAGGGGTCTTATCTAATGAAAAACTGTTTTTT
cdr3_aa: CASSSGTGVLSNEKLFF

v_call: TRBV6-5
d_call: TRBD1
j_call: TRBJ2-5
clone_size: NA
cdr3_nt: TGTGCCAGCAGATCGACAGGGGGGCAGACCCAGTACTTC
cdr3_aa: CASRSTGGQTQYF

v_call: TRBV12-3/TRBV12-4
d_call: NA
j_call: TRBJ2-3
clone_size: once
cdr3_nt: TGTGCCAGCAGTAAAGGGGGGAGCTCAGATATGCAATATTTT
cdr3_aa: CASSKGGSSDMQYF

v_call: TRBV25-1
d_call: NA
j_call: TRBJ1-5
clone_size: NA
cdr3_nt: TGTGCCAGCAGTGGACGGTGGGACAATCAGCCCCAGCATTTT
cdr3_aa: CASSGRWDNQPQHF

v_call: TRBV4-2
d_call: TRBD1
j_call: TRBJ2-3
clone_size: NA
cdr3_nt: TGTGCCAGCAGCCAAGCTGGACAGGCCTTCACAGATACGCAGTATTTT
cdr3_aa: CASSQAGQAFTDTQYF

v_call: TRBV12-3/TRBV12-4
d_call: NA
j_call: TRBJ2-3
clone_size: NA
cdr3_nt: TGTGCCAGCCTTGCCAGGGGCACAGATACGCAGTATTTT
cdr3_aa: CASLARGTDTQYF

v_call: TRBV7-2
d_call: NA
j_call: TRBJ2-7
clone_size: few
cdr3_nt: TGTGCCAGCAGCTCGGGACGGTATAACTACGAGCAGTACTTC
cdr3_aa: CASSSGRYNYEQYF

v_call: TRBV2
d_call: NA
j_call: TRBJ2-3
clone_size: NA
cdr3_nt: TGTGCCACAGCCGGGACTGGCATCACAGATACGCAGTATTTT
cdr3_aa: CATAGTGITDTQYF

v_call: TRBV7-3
d_call: NA
j_call: TRBJ1-6
clone_size: many
cdr3_nt: TGTGCCAGCAGCTTAGACCGAAATTCACCCCTCCACTTT
cdr3_aa: CASSLDRNSPLHF

v_call: TRBV6-6
d_call: NA
j_call: TRBJ1-5
clone_size: NA
cdr3_nt: TGTGCCAGCAGGGGCGGGGCCGATCAGCCCCAGCATTTT
cdr3_aa: CASRGGADQPQHF

v_call: TRBV7-2
d_call: NA
j_call: TRBJ2-3
clone_size: many
cdr3_nt: TGTGCCAGCACCCTCTTCACCACAGATACGCAGTATTTT
cdr3_aa: CASTLFTTDTQYF

v_call: TRBV10-3
d_call: NA
j_call: TRBJ1-5
clone_size: NA
cdr3_nt: TGTGCCATCAGTCCAGACAGGAGCAGCAATCAGCCCCAGCATTTT
cdr3_aa: CAISPDRSSNQPQHF

v_call: TRBV6-2/TRBV6-3
d_call: NA
j_call: TRBJ2-5
clone_size: few
cdr3_nt: TGTGCCTCGAGGTCGGGAGACCCCACCAAGTTGCCCCAGTACTTC
cdr3_aa: CASRSGDPTKLPQYF

v_call: TRBV20-1
d_call: TRBD1
j_call: TRBJ2-7
clone_size: NA
cdr3_nt: TGCAGTGCTAGAGATCAGGGGACAGGGAGCTACGAGCAGTACTTC
cdr3_aa: CSARDQGTGSYEQYF

v_call: TRBV27
d_call: TRBD2
j_call: TRBJ2-3
clone_size: NA
cdr3_nt: TGTGCCAGCAGTTTACCACCTACTAGCGGGGGAGGCACAGATACGCAGTATTTT
cdr3_aa: CASSLPPTSGGGTDTQYF

v_call: TRBV20-1
d_call: TRBD2
j_call: TRBJ2-7
clone_size: NA
cdr3_nt: TGCAGTGCTGACATAACTAGCGGGGGGAACAATGAGCAGTACTTC
cdr3_aa: CSADITSGGNNEQYF

v_call: TRBV2
d_call: NA
j_call: TRBJ1-2
clone_size: NA
cdr3_nt: TGTGCCACCAACGGTGGCTATGGCTACACCTTC
cdr3_aa: CATNGGYGYTF

v_call: TRBV5-1
d_call: NA
j_call: TRBJ1-2
clone_size: few
cdr3_nt: TGCGCCAGCAGCTCCGAAGACAGGTGGCATGGCTACACCTTC
cdr3_aa: CASSSEDRWHGYTF

v_call: TRBV6-2/TRBV6-3
d_call: NA
j_call: TRBJ2-3
clone_size: NA
cdr3_nt: TGTGCCAGCAGTTACGAGCAGGCCTTCACAGATACGCAGTATTTT
cdr3_aa: CASSYEQAFTDTQYF

v_call: TRBV11-2
d_call: TRBD2
j_call: TRBJ2-7
clone_size: NA
cdr3_nt: TGTGCCAGCAGCCCCGCTAGCGGTTACGAGCAGTACTTC
cdr3_aa: CASSPASGYEQYF

v_call: TRBV10-3
d_call: TRBD1
j_call: TRBJ1-5
clone_size: NA
cdr3_nt: TGTGCCATCCGGCAGGGAGGGACAGGGGGGATTAGCAATCAGCCCCAGCATTTT
cdr3_aa: CAIRQGGTGGISNQPQHF

v_call: TRBV9
d_call: TRBD2
j_call: TRBJ2-3
clone_size: few
cdr3_nt: TGTGCCAGCAGCGTAGGGGTCAGGGAGGGGTCAGATACGCAGTATTTT
cdr3_aa: CASSVGVREGSDTQYF

v_call: TRBV6-2/TRBV6-3
d_call: NA
j_call: TRBJ1-2
clone_size: once
cdr3_nt: TGTGCCAGCAGTTACTCATCGGGCGGACTTCTCTATGGCTACACCTTC
cdr3_aa: CASSYSSGGLLYGYTF

v_call: TRBV12-3/TRBV12-4
d_call: TRBD1
j_call: TRBJ1-1
clone_size: many
cdr3_nt: TGTGCCAGCAGTTCAGACAGGGGCACTGAAGCTTTCTTT
cdr3_aa: CASSSDRGTEAFF

v_call: TRBV28
d_call: NA
j_call: TRBJ1-4
clone_size: few
cdr3_nt: TGTGCCAGCAGAACGTCCGCGCGGGAAAAACTGTTTTTT
cdr3_aa: CASRTSAREKLFF

v_call: TRBV7-2
d_call: NA
j_call: TRBJ2-7
clone_size: NA
cdr3_nt: TGTGCCAGCAGCTTAGCGCCCAGCTACAAGCAGTACTTC
cdr3_aa: CASSLAPSYKQYF